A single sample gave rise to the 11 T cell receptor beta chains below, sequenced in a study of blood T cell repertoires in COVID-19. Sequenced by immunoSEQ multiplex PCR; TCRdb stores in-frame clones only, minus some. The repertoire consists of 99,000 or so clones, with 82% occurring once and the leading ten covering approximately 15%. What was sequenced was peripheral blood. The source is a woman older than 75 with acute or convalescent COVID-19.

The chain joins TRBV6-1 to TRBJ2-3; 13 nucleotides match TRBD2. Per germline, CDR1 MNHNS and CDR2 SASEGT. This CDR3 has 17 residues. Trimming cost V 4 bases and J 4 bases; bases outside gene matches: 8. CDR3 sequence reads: CASSVRALAGGADTQYF. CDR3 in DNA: TGTGCCAGCAGTGTGAGGGCACTAGCGGGAGGGGCAGATACGCAGTATTTT.

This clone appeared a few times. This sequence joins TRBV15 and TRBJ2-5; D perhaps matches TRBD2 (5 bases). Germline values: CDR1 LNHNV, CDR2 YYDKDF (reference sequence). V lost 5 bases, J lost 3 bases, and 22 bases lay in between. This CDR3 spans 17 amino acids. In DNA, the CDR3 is TGTGCCACCAGCCGCCCCTCCCCTCGCACTAGAGAAGAGACCCAGTACTTC. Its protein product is CATSRPSPRTREETQYF.

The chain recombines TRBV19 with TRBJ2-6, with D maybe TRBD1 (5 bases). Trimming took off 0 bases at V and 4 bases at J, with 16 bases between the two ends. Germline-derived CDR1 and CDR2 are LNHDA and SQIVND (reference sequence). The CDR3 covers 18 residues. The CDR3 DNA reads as TGTGCCAGTAGTATAGACGAAAGTGTAGGGGCCGGGGCCAACGTCCTGACTTTC. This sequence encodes CASSIDESVGAGANVLTF. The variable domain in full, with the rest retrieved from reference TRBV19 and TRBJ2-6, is DGGITQSPKYLFRKEGQNVTLSCEQNLNHDAMYWYRQDPGQGLRLIYYSQIVNDFQKGDIAEGYSVSREKKESFPLTVTSAQKNPTAFYLCASSIDESVGAGANVLTFGAGSRLTVL.

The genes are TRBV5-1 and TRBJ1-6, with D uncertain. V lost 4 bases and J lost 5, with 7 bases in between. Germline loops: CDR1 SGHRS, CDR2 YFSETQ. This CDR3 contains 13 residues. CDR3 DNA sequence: TGCGCCAGCAGCCCTCAGGATAATTCACCCCTCCACTTT. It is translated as CASSPQDNSPLHF.

CDR3 nucleotide sequence: TGTGCCAGCAGCTTAGCCACTGCGGGACAGGGGCACGGCTACACCTTC. Protein: CASSLATAGQGHGYTF. V gene TRBV7-2 combines with J gene TRBJ1-2; TRBD1 aligns across 10 bases. Germline V gene lookup returns CDR1 SGHTA and CDR2 FQGNSA. The length of the CDR3 is 16 residues. Germline trimming cut 0 bases from V and 8 bases from J; bases unmatched to any gene: 9.

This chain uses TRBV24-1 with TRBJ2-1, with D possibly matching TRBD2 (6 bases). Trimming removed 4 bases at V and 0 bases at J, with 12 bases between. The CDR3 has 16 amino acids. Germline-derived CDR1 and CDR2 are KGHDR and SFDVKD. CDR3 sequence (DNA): TGTGCCACCAGTGACCGTTTGGGGGGCTCCTACAATGAGCAGTTCTTC. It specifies CATSDRLGGSYNEQFF.

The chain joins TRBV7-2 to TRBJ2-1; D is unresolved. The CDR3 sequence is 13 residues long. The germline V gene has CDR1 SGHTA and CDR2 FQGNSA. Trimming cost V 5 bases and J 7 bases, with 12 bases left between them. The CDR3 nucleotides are TGTGCCAGCAGCCCCAACAGCAAAAATGAGCAGTTCTTC. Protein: CASSPNSKNEQFF.

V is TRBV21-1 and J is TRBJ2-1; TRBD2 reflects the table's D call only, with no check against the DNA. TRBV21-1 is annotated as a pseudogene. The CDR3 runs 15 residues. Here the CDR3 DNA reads TGTGCCAGCAGCAAAGGGACTAGCGGGAACTATGAGCAGTTCTTC. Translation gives CASSKGTSGNYEQFF.

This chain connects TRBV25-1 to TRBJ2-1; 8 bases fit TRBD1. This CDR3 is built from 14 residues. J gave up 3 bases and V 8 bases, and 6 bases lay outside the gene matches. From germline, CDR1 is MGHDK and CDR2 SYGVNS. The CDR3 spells CASAGGFLYNEQFF. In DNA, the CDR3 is TGTGCCAGCGCAGGGGGCTTCCTCTACAATGAGCAGTTCTTC.

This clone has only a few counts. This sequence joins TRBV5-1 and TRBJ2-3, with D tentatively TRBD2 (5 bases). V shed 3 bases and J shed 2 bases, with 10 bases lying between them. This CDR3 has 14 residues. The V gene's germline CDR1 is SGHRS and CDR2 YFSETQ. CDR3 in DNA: TGCGCCAGCAGCTGGACTGCCTCCACAGATACGCAGTATTTT. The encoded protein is CASSWTASTDTQYF.

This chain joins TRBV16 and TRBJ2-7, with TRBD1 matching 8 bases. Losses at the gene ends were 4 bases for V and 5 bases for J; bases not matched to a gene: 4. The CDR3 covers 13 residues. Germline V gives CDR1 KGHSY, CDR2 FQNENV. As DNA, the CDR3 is TGTGCCAGCAGCCGACAGGGGCGCCACGAGCAGTACGTC. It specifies CASSRQGRHEQYV.